This TCR beta chain was identified in a study of cytotoxic CD8 clonotypes in ibrutinib-treated CLL. This clone was found a few times. The antigen is unknown. Assay used: immunoSEQ multiplex PCR; TCRdb lists only in-frame clones, some missing. The sample includes over 150,000 clones, roughly 77% of them seen just once. Germline CDR1 and CDR2: SQVTM and ANQGSEA. CDR3 length: 12 amino acids. With V trimmed by 6 bases and J by 4 bases, 5 bases remained unmatched. Study results and caveats: Clonality, elevated at ibrutinib response, dropped back toward baseline at progression.

The sample in question was PBMCs, obtained after 12 months of ibrutinib treatment. The chain carries TRBV29-1 and TRBJ2-5; 7 bases fit TRBD1. The receptor was derived from a human donor with chronic lymphocytic leukemia. The CDR3: CSVDRQGETQYF. The CDR3 DNA sequence: TGCAGCGTCGACCGACAGGGAGAGACCCAGTACTTC.